Following are 20 T cell receptor beta chains from one sample sequenced in a study of blood T cells in healthy people across ages. For the second PCR, which ran for roughly 6 to 11 cycles, a sample-barcoded 5' primer and a J-beta primer mix were used. Each CDR3 protein is one row after TCRdb ran MiXCR on the 5' RACE reads. The sample contains about 1,800,000 distinct CDR3 sequences, about 28% of which appear only once. The sample comprised blood. The receptors were gathered from a woman under 40 in good health.

J is TRBJ2-3 and V is TRBV20-1, with unresolved D. With 6 bases removed from V and 0 bases from J, the gap between germline ends came to 13 bases. The CDR3 runs to 14 residues. CDR1 is DFQATT and CDR2 is SNEGSKA in the germline V gene (reference sequence). The CDR3 DNA reads as TGCAGTGCCAAAGTAGACACTAGCACAGATACGCAGTATTTT. This gives the protein CSAKVDTSTDTQYF.

The rearrangement links TRBV27 to TRBJ1-6; D is perhaps TRBD1 (5 bases). Germline assignment: CDR1 MNHEY and CDR2 SMNVEV (reference sequence). Trimming stripped 1 base from V and 8 bases from J, with 18 bases between. This CDR3 spans 17 amino acids. This chain's CDR3 is CASSLCQGPEVDSPLHF. The CDR3 region has the DNA TGTGCCAGCAGTTTATGTCAGGGCCCGGAGGTGGATTCACCCCTCCACTTT.

This clonotype was detected many times. This chain uses TRBV5-5 with TRBJ2-7, with D unresolved. CDR3 length: 14 residues. The V gene's germline CDR1 is SGHKS and CDR2 YYEKEE (reference sequence). Trimming removed 0 bases at V and 1 base at J, with 8 bases between. The CDR3 is CASSLAWGSYEQYF. CDR3 sequence (DNA): TGTGCCAGCAGCTTGGCCTGGGGATCCTACGAGCAGTACTTC.

This clonotype was seen repeatedly, ten times or more. The V gene is TRBV20-1, the J gene TRBJ2-1, with 8 bases matching TRBD2. Germline values: CDR1 DFQATT, CDR2 SNEGSKA (reference sequence). CDR3 length: 15 residues. V lost 1 base, J lost 5 bases, and 7 bases stayed unmatched. The CDR3 DNA is TGCAGTGCTAGAGTTGCGGGAGGAGGGAACAATGAGCAGTTCTTC. It yields the protein CSARVAGGGNNEQFF.

The sample holds a few counts of this clonotype. The rearrangement links TRBV11-1 to TRBJ2-3; 11 nucleotides line up with TRBD2. The J segment lost 4 bases and the V segment lost 5 bases, leaving 2 bases of the junction unmatched. CDR1 and CDR2 (germline): SGHAT, FQDESV (reference sequence). The CDR3 has 14 amino acids. As DNA, the CDR3 is TGTGCCAGCAGCGATAGCGGGGGGGCAGATACGCAGTATTTT. Translating it yields CASSDSGGADTQYF. Based on the CDR3 plus reference TRBV11-1 and TRBJ2-3, the full variable domain is EAEVAQSPRYKITEKSQAVAFWCDPISGHATLYWYRQILGQGPELLVQFQDESVVDDSQLPKDRFSAERLKGVDSTLKIQPAELGDSAMYLCASSDSGGADTQYFGPGTRLTVL.

This clonotype was seen more than once but under ten times. The junction departs from the called germline gene at one end, perhaps through a read error. The chain carries TRBV27 and TRBJ2-7; D is uncertain. The CDR3 covers 11 residues. CDR1 MNHEY and CDR2 SMNVEV come from the germline V gene (reference sequence). In nucleotides, the CDR3 is TGTACCAGCAGTCCTGCCCGGGAGCAGTACTTC. Translated: CTSSPAREQYF.

This clonotype occurred many times. The chain uses TRBV29-1 and TRBJ1-5, with 8 bases matching TRBD1. Germline CDR1 reads SQVTM; CDR2 reads ANQGSEA. The CDR3 runs 14 residues. The junction had 7 bases not matched to a gene; V was cut back by 7 bases and J by 2 bases. CDR3 protein: CSDADRVGNQPQHF. CDR3 DNA sequence: TGCAGCGACGCGGACAGGGTTGGCAATCAGCCCCAGCATTTT. Looking up the rest from reference TRBV29-1 and TRBJ1-5 gives the full variable domain: SAVISQKPSRDICQRGTSLTIQCQVDSQVTMMFWYRQQPGQSLTLIATANQGSEATYESGFVIDKFPISRPNLTFSTLTVSNMSPEDSSIYLCSDADRVGNQPQHFGDGTRLSIL.

The chain links TRBV12-3 or TRBV12-4 to TRBJ2-2; 7 nucleotides line up with TRBD1. CDR3 length: 15 residues. Trimming took 1 base from V and 3 from J; bases not matched to a gene: 2. The DNA of the CDR3 is TGTGCCAGCAGTTTAGTAGGGGGCGACACCGGGGAGCTGTTTTTT. It specifies CASSLVGGDTGELFF.

This rearrangement joins TRBV2 to TRBJ2-5; D is unclear. Trimming left V 0 bases short and J 3 bases short, with 14 bases between. The CDR3 length is 16 residues. The V gene's germline CDR1 is SNHLY and CDR2 FYNNEI. CDR3: CASSEARWQKKETQYF. The CDR3 DNA sequence: TGTGCCAGCAGTGAAGCGCGGTGGCAGAAGAAAGAGACCCAGTACTTC. The variable domain in full, completed from reference TRBV2 and TRBJ2-5, reads EPEVTQTPSHQVTQMGQEVILRCVPISNHLYFYWYRQILGQKVEFLVSFYNNEISEKSEIFDDQFSVERPDGSNFTLKIRSTKLEDSAMYFCASSEARWQKKETQYFGPGTRLLVL.

The chain recombines TRBV12-3 or TRBV12-4 with TRBJ2-1, with 10 bases lining up with TRBD2. The length of the CDR3 is 16 residues. V lost 3 bases and J lost 1; bases outside the gene matches: 3. DNA of the CDR3: TGTGCCAGCAGTTTGAGCGGGAGGGCTTCCTACAATGAGCAGTTCTTC. Protein sequence: CASSLSGRASYNEQFF.

There are many counts of this clonotype. The chain employs TRBV27 and TRBJ2-7; 8 positions agree with TRBD2. CDR1 is MNHEY, CDR2 SMNVEV, per germline (reference sequence). The length of the CDR3 is 14 residues. The trim removed 2 bases at V and 2 bases at J, leaving 2 bases unmatched. CDR3 nucleotides: TGTGCCAGCAGTTTAAAGGGACTAGCCTACGAGCAGTACTTC. As protein: CASSLKGLAYEQYF.

The table lists this clonotype with a count of one. A single base separates this from a much larger clone, so it may be a read error. The V and J genes are TRBV20-1 and TRBJ2-5, with D unresolved. CDR1 DFQATT and CDR2 SNEGSKA come from the germline V gene (reference sequence). The CDR3 is made up of 12 amino acids. The CDR3 sequence: CSSPLEEKTQYF. CDR3 in DNA: TGCAGCTCTCCGCTAGAGGAAAAGACCCAGTACTTC.

This chain joins TRBV28 and TRBJ2-1, with TRBD1 as a possible D gene (6 bases). V lost 6 bases to trimming and J lost 8 bases, with 14 bases between them. CDR3 size: 13 residues. Per germline, CDR1 MDHEN and CDR2 SYDVKM. This CDR3 reads CASRIGYRDEQFF. The DNA of the CDR3 is TGTGCCAGCAGGATTGGGTACAGGGATGAGCAGTTCTTC.

With regard to this clonotype: At one end, the junction sequence differs from germline, possibly due to a read error. This chain links TRBV30 with TRBJ2-6, with D perhaps TRBD1 (5 bases). Germline values: CDR1 GTSNPN, CDR2 SVGIG (reference sequence). This CDR3 is built from 16 residues. CDR3 bases: TGTGCCTGGAGCGAAGACGCAACCTCTGGGGCCAACGTCCGGACTTTC. Translation: CAWSEDATSGANVRTF.

This clonotype was recorded a few times. Written as DNA, the CDR3 is TGTGCCAGCAGCTCCCGGGACAGGGGGCTTGTGAATGAGCAGTTCTTC. Protein product: CASSSRDRGLVNEQFF. The V and J genes are TRBV7-9 and TRBJ2-1, with 12 nucleotides matching TRBD1. V dropped 4 bases and J dropped 7; count of bases not matched to a gene: 8. The CDR3 covers 16 residues. Germline CDR1 and CDR2: SEHNR and FQNEAQ (reference sequence).

The J gene is TRBJ2-7, the V gene TRBV28; D uncertain. CDR3 length: 13 amino acids. The V end lost 5 bases, the J end lost 7 bases, and 15 bases lay between the germline ends. The germline CDR1 and CDR2 sequences are MDHEN and SYDVKM. As DNA, the CDR3 is TGTGCCAGCAGTATCTCCATGGTTGGGGAGCAGTACTTC. Amino acids: CASSISMVGEQYF.

This clonotype was found a few times. The CDR3 is CSAGPNEQYF. CDR3 DNA sequence: TGCAGTGCGGGGCCTAACGAGCAGTACTTC. The rearrangement uses TRBV20-1 and TRBJ2-7; a weak D match, TRBD1 (5 bases). The V end lost 6 bases, the J end lost 5 bases, and 8 bases lay between the germline ends. Germline V gives CDR1 DFQATT, CDR2 SNEGSKA (reference sequence). The CDR3 sequence is 10 residues long.

The gene calls are TRBV4-2 and TRBJ2-7; 11 nucleotides align to TRBD1. The CDR3 runs 17 residues. Germline V gives CDR1 LGHNA, CDR2 YNFKEQ. Trimming at V came to 2 bases and at J to 3 bases, leaving 9 bases not matched to a gene. The DNA of the CDR3 is TGTGCCAGCAGCCAACCCAGAACCGGGACAGGGGGCTACGAGCAGTACTTC. Amino acid sequence: CASSQPRTGTGGYEQYF.

This chain uses TRBV16 with TRBJ2-5; the D gene is possibly TRBD2 (7 bases). This CDR3 has 16 residues. CDR1 and CDR2 (germline): KGHSY, FQNENV. The V and J ends lost 6 bases and 1 base respectively, with 18 bases between them. As DNA, the CDR3 is TGTGCCAGCAGTCCTGGGGGGGCAGGACTCCAAGAGACCCAGTACTTC. Its protein product is CASSPGGAGLQETQYF.

There are many counts of this clonotype. J is TRBJ2-5 and V is TRBV28, with D tentatively TRBD2 (6 bases). The length of the CDR3 is 15 residues. Germline V CDR1 and CDR2: MDHEN, SYDVKM. V lost 3 bases to trimming and J lost 2 bases, with 13 bases between them. Here the CDR3 reads CASSFRRGLQETQYF. DNA for the CDR3: TGTGCCAGCAGTTTTAGGAGGGGTCTACAAGAGACCCAGTACTTC.